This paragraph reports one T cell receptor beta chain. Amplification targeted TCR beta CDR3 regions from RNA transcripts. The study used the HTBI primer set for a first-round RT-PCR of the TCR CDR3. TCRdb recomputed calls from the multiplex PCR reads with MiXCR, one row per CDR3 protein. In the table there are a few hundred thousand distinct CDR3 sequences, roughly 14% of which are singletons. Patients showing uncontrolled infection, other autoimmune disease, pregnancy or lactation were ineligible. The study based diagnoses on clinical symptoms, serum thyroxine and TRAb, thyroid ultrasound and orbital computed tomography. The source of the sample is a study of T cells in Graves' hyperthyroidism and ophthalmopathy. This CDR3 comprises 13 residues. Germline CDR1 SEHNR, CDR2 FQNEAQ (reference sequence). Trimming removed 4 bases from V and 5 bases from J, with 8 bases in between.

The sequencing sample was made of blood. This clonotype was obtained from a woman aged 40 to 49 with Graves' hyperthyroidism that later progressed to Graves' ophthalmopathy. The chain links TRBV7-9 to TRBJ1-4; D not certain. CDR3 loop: CASSSETNEKLFF. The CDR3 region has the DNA TGTGCCAGCAGCTCCGAAACAAATGAAAAACTGTTTTTT.